This T cell receptor beta chain was retrieved from a study of T cell responses to AZD1222 COVID-19 vaccine (dated by TCRdb to about 2021). For context, the study as a whole: A total of 233 trial participants underwent TCR sequencing, of whom 207 had received two doses of AZD1222 and around 26 had received two doses of the MenACWY control vaccine. Enrollment into the trials was organized by age into subgroups of 18-55, 56-69 and 70-plus years, and those subgroups contained roughly 150, 30 and 60 TCR-sequenced participants, respectively.

Broader findings and caveats from the paper: Most participants were white British and females outnumbered males, and the authors suggested that clonal diversity may have been underestimated. Because no day 14 peak-response samples were available, the repertoires could be characterized only after the peak T cell response. A significant rise in spike-specific TCR breadth and depth was observed after two AZD1222 doses relative to day 0 and relative to MenACWY recipients. Conclusions about previously exposed vaccinees were limited because only six AZD1222 recipients were SARS-CoV-2 seropositive at baseline. CD4 TCRs associated with the vaccine covered the entire spike protein, and the dominant responses were in regions 160-218 and 743-854. The 56-69-year group was small, and its depth increase did not reach significance, likely because of low power. Reportedly, close to half of the unique spike-specific TCRs recognized epitopes lying outside the regions that are mutated in the B.1.351 and B.1.1.7 variants.

On this clone itself: Its recognized antigen is unknown. Base-call qualities are not available, and no considerably larger clone is one nucleotide away.

Compared with germline, V lacks 0 bases and J lacks 2 bases; bases without a gene match: 2. The germline V gene gives CDR1 as ENHRY and CDR2 as SYGVKD. Its CDR3 holds 16 amino acids, cysteine through phenylalanine. The DNA shown is the 48-base CDR3, in frame from base 1. The CDR3 regions of human TCRbeta chains were analyzed by immunosequencing. The original methods were these. TCRs in the repertoires were compared against a reference library of SARS-CoV-2-specific TCRs that had been generated with the MIRA antigen-specificity platform. Breadth was defined as the fraction of unique TCRs that were SARS-CoV-2-associated. Depth was defined as the fraction of total T cells that were SARS-CoV-2-associated. Each spike-specific TCR was assigned to its reactive spike region and to a CD4 or CD8 class using the MIRA data. Log10-transformed breadth and depth values were compared by one-way ANOVA with Sidak's multiple comparisons tests. This is the immuneACCESS table as TCRdb keeps it, with only in-frame sequences that have V and J called. A part of the clones is gone; compared with another copy, unresolved V genes explain less than half, and the rest is unexplained. For V, J and clone size, that table is used; D and trimming come from the DNA. The sample profile shows about 110,000 clones; 85% to 90% of them were found once. Together, the top ten hold around 16% of the sample.

What this sample's time point label stands for: about 28 days (+/-7) after the second vaccine dose. AZD1222 recipients whose second dose came at about 4 weeks and those whose second dose came at about 12 weeks were combined into one group, since spike-specific TCR depth and breadth did not differ between the two schedules. The vaccinee samples were drawn from two UK trials, COV001 and COV002, one of which was a single-blind randomized controlled phase 2/3 trial testing AZD1222 (ChAdOx1 nCoV-19) in healthy adults. For TCRbeta chain sequencing, PBMC samples were collected from trial participants at day 0 and at day 28 after the second dose.

Rearrangement joined TRBV10-3 to TRBJ2-1; the junction holds 9 bases that match TRBD2. The sequencing used peripheral blood, collected 28 days after the second AZD1222 dose. This receptor was taken from an adult who received the AZD1222 COVID-19 vaccine. The base sequence is TGTGCCATCAGTGAGTCGGGCGGGGGGGCCTACAATGAGCAGTTCTTC. This yields the protein CAISESGGGAYNEQFF.